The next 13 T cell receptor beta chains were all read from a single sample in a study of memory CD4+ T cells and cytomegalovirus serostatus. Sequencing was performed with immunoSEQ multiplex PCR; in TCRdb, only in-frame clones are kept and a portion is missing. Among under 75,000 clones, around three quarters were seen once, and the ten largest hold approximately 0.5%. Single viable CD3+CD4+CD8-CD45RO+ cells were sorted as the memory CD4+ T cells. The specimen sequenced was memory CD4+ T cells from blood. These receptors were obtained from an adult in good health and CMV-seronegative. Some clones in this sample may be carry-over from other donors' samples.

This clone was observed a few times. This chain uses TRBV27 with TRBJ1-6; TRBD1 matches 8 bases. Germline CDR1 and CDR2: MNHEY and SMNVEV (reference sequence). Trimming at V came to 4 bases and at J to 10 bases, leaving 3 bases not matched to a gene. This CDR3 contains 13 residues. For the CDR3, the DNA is TGTGCCAGCAGTTACAGACAGGGGTCACCCCTCCACTTT. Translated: CASSYRQGSPLHF.

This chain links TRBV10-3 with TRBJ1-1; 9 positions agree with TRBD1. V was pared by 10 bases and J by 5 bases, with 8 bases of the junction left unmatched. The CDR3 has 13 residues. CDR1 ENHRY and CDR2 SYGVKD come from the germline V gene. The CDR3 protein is CATRDREWTEAFF. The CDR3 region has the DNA TGTGCCACCAGGGACAGGGAATGGACTGAAGCTTTCTTT.

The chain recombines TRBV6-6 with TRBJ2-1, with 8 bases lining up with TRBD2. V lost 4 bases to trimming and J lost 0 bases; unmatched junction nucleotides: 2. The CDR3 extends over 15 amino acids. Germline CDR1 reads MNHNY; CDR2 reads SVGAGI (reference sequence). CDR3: CASSLGLGSYNEQFF. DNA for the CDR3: TGTGCCAGCAGTTTGGGACTAGGCTCCTACAATGAGCAGTTCTTC.

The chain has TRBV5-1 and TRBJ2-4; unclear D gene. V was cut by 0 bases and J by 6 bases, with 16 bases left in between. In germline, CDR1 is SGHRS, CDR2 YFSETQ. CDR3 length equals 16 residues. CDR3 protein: CASSLALVTSGNIQYF. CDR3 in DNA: TGCGCCAGCAGCTTGGCCCTAGTTACTTCGGGAAACATTCAGTACTTC.

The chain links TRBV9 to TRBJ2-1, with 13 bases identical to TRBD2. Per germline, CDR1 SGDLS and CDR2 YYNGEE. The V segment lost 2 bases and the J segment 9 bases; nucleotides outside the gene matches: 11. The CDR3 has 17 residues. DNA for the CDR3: TGTGCCAGCAGCGTCGATTATACTAGCGGGGGGGCAATTGAGCAGTTCTTC. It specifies CASSVDYTSGGAIEQFF. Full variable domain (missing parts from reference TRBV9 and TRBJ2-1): DSGVTQTPKHLITATGQRVTLRCSPRSGDLSVYWYQQSLDQGLQFLIQYYNGEERAKGNILERFSAQQFPDLHSELNLSSLELGDSALYFCASSVDYTSGGAIEQFFGPGTRLTVL.

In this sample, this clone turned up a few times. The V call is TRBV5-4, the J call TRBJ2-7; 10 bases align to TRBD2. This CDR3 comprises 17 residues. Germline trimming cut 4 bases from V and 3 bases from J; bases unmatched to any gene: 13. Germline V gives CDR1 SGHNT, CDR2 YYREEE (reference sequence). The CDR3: CASSPDSGLARYYEQYF. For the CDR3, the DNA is TGTGCCAGCAGCCCCGACTCGGGACTAGCGAGGTACTACGAGCAGTACTTC.

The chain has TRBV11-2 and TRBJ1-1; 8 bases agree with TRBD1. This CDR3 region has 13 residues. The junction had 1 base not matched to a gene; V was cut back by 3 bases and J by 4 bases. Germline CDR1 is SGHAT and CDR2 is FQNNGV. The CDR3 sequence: CASSLTGVTEAFF. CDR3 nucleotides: TGTGCCAGCAGCTTGACAGGGGTCACTGAAGCTTTCTTT. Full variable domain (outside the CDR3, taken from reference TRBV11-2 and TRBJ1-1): EAGVAQSPRYKIIEKRQSVAFWCNPISGHATLYWYQQILGQGPKLLIQFQNNGVVDDSQLPKDRFSAERLKGVDSTLKIQPAKLEDSAVYLCASSLTGVTEAFFGQGTRLTVV.

The CDR3: CASRSSYEQYF. CDR3 nucleotides: TGTGCCAGCAGAAGTTCCTACGAGCAGTACTTC. This chain connects TRBV5-8 to TRBJ2-7; D remains unclear. The CDR3 covers 11 residues. V was shortened by 5 bases and J by 1 base, with 4 bases between the two germline ends. Germline loops: CDR1 SGHTS, CDR2 YDEGEE.

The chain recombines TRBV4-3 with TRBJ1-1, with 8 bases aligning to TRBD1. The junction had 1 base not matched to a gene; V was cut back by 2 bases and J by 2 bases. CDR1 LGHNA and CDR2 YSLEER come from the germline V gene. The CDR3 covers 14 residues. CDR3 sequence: CASSQTGGNTEAFF. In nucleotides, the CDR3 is TGCGCCAGCAGCCAAACAGGGGGTAACACTGAAGCTTTCTTT.

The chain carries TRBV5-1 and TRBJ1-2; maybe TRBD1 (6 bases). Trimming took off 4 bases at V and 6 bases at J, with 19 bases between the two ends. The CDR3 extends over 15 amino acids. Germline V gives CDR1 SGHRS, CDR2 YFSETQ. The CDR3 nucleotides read TGCGCCAGCAGCACTCAGACAGGACCTTTCGATGGCTACACCTTC. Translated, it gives CASSTQTGPFDGYTF.

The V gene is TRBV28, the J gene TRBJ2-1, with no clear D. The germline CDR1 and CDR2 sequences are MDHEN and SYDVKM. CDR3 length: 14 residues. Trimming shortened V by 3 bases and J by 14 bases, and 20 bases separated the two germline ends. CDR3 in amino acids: CASSFNLPSNLEFF. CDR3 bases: TGTGCCAGCAGTTTCAACCTTCCCAGCAACCTGGAGTTCTTC.

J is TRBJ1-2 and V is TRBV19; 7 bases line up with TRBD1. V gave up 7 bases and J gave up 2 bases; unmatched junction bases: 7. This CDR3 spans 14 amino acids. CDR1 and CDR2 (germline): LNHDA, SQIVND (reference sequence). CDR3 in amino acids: CASIRDSRNYGYTF. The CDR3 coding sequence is TGTGCCAGTATTCGGGACAGCCGGAACTATGGCTACACCTTC. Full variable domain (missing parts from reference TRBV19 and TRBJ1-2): DGGITQSPKYLFRKEGQNVTLSCEQNLNHDAMYWYRQDPGQGLRLIYYSQIVNDFQKGDIAEGYSVSREKKESFPLTVTSAQKNPTAFYLCASIRDSRNYGYTFGSGTRLTVV.

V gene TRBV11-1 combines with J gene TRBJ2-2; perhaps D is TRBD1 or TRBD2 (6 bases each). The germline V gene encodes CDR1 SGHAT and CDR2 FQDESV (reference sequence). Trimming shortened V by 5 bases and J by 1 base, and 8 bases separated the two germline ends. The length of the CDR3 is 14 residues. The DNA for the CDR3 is TGTGCCAGCAGCGCGGGACAGAACACCGGGGAGCTGTTTTTT. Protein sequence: CASSAGQNTGELFF.